This T cell receptor (beta chain) originates from a study of T cell responses to AZD1222 COVID-19 vaccine. Across the study: Whether given at about 4 or about 12 weeks, second doses were pooled.

Study-wide results and caveats: Baseline serostatus was positive in only six AZD1222 recipients. Elevations in Spike-specific TCR breadth and depth followed administration of two AZD1222 doses.

This CDR3 spans 14 amino acids. Germline CDR1 is SGHNT and CDR2 is YENEEA. V was trimmed by 8 bases and J by 0 bases, leaving 14 bases between them. Sequenced by immunoSEQ multiplex PCR; TCRdb stores in-frame clones only, minus some. In the table there are over 100,000 clones, around nine tenths of which are singletons. A note on this clone: Its cognate antigen is unknown.

This TCR came from an adult in good health. This chain joins TRBV11-3 and TRBJ2-7; D possibly uses TRBD1 or TRBD2 (5 bases each). The source was peripheral blood, collected on day 0 of AZD1222 vaccination. CDR3 region: CASGLRGHSYEQYF. As DNA, the CDR3 is TGTGCCAGCGGCCTGAGGGGTCACTCCTACGAGCAGTACTTC.